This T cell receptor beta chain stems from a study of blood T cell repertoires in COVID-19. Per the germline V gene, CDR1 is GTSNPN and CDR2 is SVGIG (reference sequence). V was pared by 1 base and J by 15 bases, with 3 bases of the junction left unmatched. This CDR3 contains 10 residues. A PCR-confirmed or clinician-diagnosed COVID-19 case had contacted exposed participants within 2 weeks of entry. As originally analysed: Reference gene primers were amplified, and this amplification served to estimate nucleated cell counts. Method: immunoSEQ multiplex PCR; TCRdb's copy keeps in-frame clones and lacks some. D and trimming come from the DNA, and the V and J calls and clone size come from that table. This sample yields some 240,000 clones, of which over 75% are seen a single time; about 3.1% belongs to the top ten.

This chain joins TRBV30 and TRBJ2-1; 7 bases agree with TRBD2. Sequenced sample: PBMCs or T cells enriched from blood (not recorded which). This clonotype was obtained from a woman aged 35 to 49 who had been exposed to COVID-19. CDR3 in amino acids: CAWSGTSWFF. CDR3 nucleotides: TGTGCCTGGAGTGGGACTAGTTGGTTCTTC.